This T cell receptor (beta chain) was profiled in a study of cytomegalovirus exposure and HLA in healthy donors. Study-wide results and caveats: Later analysis indicated greater clonal expansion among HLA-associated TCR beta chains than among equally common other chains. No immune exposure information besides CMV serostatus was available.

About this clone itself: What it binds is not known.

13 Jbeta primers and 60 Vbeta primers were used for the PCR. Clones were read by immunoSEQ multiplex PCR, and TCRdb kept only the in-frame ones, dropping some. The data show about 120,000 clones, with about 79% seen just once and 1.5% to 2.5% held by the top ten. This CDR3 contains 14 residues. Germline CDR1 reads SGHNT; CDR2 reads YYREEE (reference sequence). V shed 4 bases and J 3 bases; nucleotides not matched to a gene: 7. This chain uses TRBV5-4 with TRBJ2-7; 7 nucleotides agree with TRBD1. The receptor was derived from a man aged 18 to 29 in good health and CMV-seronegative. Sequencing was performed on PBMCs. CDR3 sequence reads: CASSPGQARYEQYF. CDR3 DNA sequence: TGTGCCAGCAGCCCAGGACAGGCACGCTACGAGCAGTACTTC.